The clone carrying this T cell receptor (beta chain) was detected once. Its cognate antigen is unknown. Profiling relied on immunoSEQ multiplex PCR, and the TCRdb table lists in-frame clones only, not all of them. The sample holds roughly 150,000 clones, about 94% seen once. The entry originates in a study of cytomegalovirus exposure and HLA in healthy donors. Findings and limits, study-wide: Reportedly, diagnosis of cytomegalovirus status by the classifier showed high specificity and sensitivity. In the 120 or so validation repertoires, about 94% of cluster scores exceeded 0, per a later analysis.

V lost 1 base, J lost 8 bases, and 6 bases stayed unmatched. Germline loops: CDR1 SGHTA, CDR2 FQGNSA. The CDR3 runs 15 residues. This sequence originates from a man aged 18 to 29 in good health and CMV-seropositive. The sequencing input was PBMCs. J is TRBJ2-2 and V is TRBV7-2; 8 positions match TRBD1. The CDR3 DNA sequence: TGTGCCAGCAGCTTAGTCGACAGGGGCCCTGGGGAGCTGTTTTTT. It specifies CASSLVDRGPGELFF.